The clone carrying this T cell receptor (beta chain) was found many times. Library preparation (for TCRbeta) was performed with unique molecular identifiers. One entry per CDR3 protein, called by TCRdb with MiXCR from the PCR reads. The sample consists of 600,000 to 700,000 distinct CDR3 sequences, approximately 17% of them appearing once. Germline V gene sequence: CDR1 MNHNS, CDR2 SASEGT. The V end was cut by 10 bases, the J end by 5 bases, with 18 bases between. This CDR3 is 14 amino acids long. This specimen belongs to a study of T-cell reconstitution after alpha-beta-depleted transplantation in children.

Sequences were derived from PBMCs from the stem cell graft donor, sampled from the stem cell graft. The gene calls are TRBV6-1 and TRBJ2-1, with a tentative D call TRBD1 (6 bases). This sequence originates from a human donor who donated a stem cell graft to a child with acute myeloid leukemia. The CDR3 loop is CATLGAREHNEQFF. For the CDR3, the DNA is TGTGCCACCCTGGGGGCCAGGGAACACAATGAGCAGTTCTTC.